The entry that follows covers one T cell receptor beta chain sequence. No antigen is known for it. The PCR contained 60 Vbeta and 13 Jbeta primers. Method: immunoSEQ multiplex PCR; TCRdb's copy keeps in-frame clones and lacks some. The sample spans roughly 88,000 clones; the ten largest clones claim roughly 14%. This CDR3 is 14 amino acids long. Germline V gives CDR1 GTSNPN, CDR2 SVGIG (reference sequence). V lost 0 bases and J 2 bases, leaving 10 bases between the germline ends. This record belongs to a study of cytomegalovirus exposure and HLA in healthy donors. Study in general: Just over 80% of 300 to 450 genotyped donors fell in the Caucasian-associated ancestry cluster. General study findings and limits: A few chains tied to CMV proved CMV antigen-specific in vitro.

The V call is TRBV30, the J call TRBJ1-2, with D perhaps matching TRBD1 (5 bases). This receptor was taken from a man aged 45-65 years in good health and CMV-seropositive. Sequenced: PBMCs. As DNA, the CDR3 is TGTGCCTGGAGTGTACGGGGGAGGAACTATGGCTACACCTTC. Translating gives CAWSVRGRNYGYTF.